This note documents a single TCR beta chain sequence. Its binding antigen is unknown. No base-level quality is on record; no much larger clone is a single base apart. The cohort was made up of 650 to 700 healthy bone marrow donors. Cohort members were all nominally healthy when sampled, although unrecorded immune exposures were likely present. The donor tested CMV seronegative, placing the donor among the roughly 340 seronegative members of the cohort. A peripheral blood sample was collected from each donor, and TCR beta sequencing was performed on peripheral blood mononuclear cells. The Qiagen DNeasy Blood Extraction Kit was used to extract genomic DNA from the blood cell samples. Trimming takes 1 base from V and 5 bases from J, and the germline ends sit 18 bases apart. CDR1 and CDR2, looked up from the germline V gene, are LGHNA and YNFKEQ. From the cysteine through the phenylalanine, the CDR3 covers 16 amino acids. CDR3 DNA only is kept here, 48 bases in frame from base 1.

The library relied on the immunoSEQ multiplex PCR assay. A mixture of 60 forward primers for TCR Vbeta segments and 13 reverse primers for TCR Jbeta segments was used in the multiplex PCR. The CDR3 region of rearranged TCR beta genes was amplified from genomic DNA with a multiplex PCR assay. The amplified TCR beta libraries were sequenced on the Illumina HiSeq System as 87-base-pair reads. Per the source publication's procedure: Across the roughly 600 repertoires, a later analysis counted 75 million to 90 million unique TCR beta chains, 9.5 million to 12 million of which were shared by at least two donors. A nearest-neighbor algorithm error-corrected the raw reads and collapsed the reads into unique sequences, merging closely related sequences to remove PCR and sequencing errors. To assign V, D and J gene segments, CDR3 sequences were aligned to IMGT reference sequences. For a sequence to be retained, a match of at least six nucleotides was required to both a V gene segment and a J gene segment. Rearrangements were classified as productive when the CDR3 lacked stop codons and remained in frame with V and J, and all other rearrangements were classified as non-productive. CDR3 was defined according to IMGT convention as the region running from the second conserved V-encoded cysteine to the conserved J-encoded phenylalanine. Sequences without an unambiguous match to a single V gene segment were excluded from the earlier analysis of about 600 of the donors. An earlier analysis of fewer than 750 of the donors called V segments functional above 56.7% productive rearrangements and segregating when the between-donor standard deviation exceeded 5%. A statistical classification framework was developed to diagnose cytomegalovirus status using the catalog of TCR beta chain sequences. A later analysis assigned V and J genes by comparing TCR nucleotide sequences with IMGT/GENE-DB human TR gene sequences. The TCRdist pipeline was used in a later analysis to assign CDR3 sequences and most-parsimonious VDJ recombination scenarios. A later analysis defined each TCR beta chain by its CDR3 amino acid sequence plus V-gene family, and excluded reads lacking a unique V-gene family. To address suspected cross-contamination and a sequencing artifact, a later analysis removed 592 highly shared, low-generation-probability nucleotide sequences. In a later analysis, a clonal expansion index was calculated for each public chain from normalized within-repertoire ranks of inferred template counts. In a later analysis, generation probabilities were computed with a VDJ recombination model fitted to out-of-frame rearrangements, and the resulting probabilities were checked against IGoR. A later analysis scored TCR-TCR, TCR-HLA and TCR-CMV co-occurrence with hypergeometric tests, applying a repertoire-size bias correction to TCR pairs. To estimate false discovery rates, a later analysis permuted the HLA or CMV assignments 20 times. In a later analysis, co-occurring TCRs were grouped with DBSCAN, and TCRdist sequence similarity was added when clustering was performed within HLA-allele-positive subsets. Repertoires with fewer than 30,000 or more than 120,000 public chains were left out of co-occurrence clustering, as were five repertoires with anomalous nucleotide sharing. TCRdb took this table from immuneACCESS and kept in-frame rearrangements with V and J called. Such tables lack part of the clones; where checked against another copy, unresolved V genes explain under half of the gap, and the rest is unexplained. The V and J calls and clone size are taken from that table; D and trimming were inferred from the DNA. The sample has 200,000 to 250,000 clones on record, roughly 90% of them singletons. About 1% of the sample is held by the ten biggest clonotypes.

This sample was taken from a study of cytomegalovirus exposure and HLA in healthy donors (dated 2017 in TCRdb). About the investigation overall: According to an earlier analysis of 587 of the donors, some 180 million T cells yielded some 110 million unique TCR beta sequences and about 280 Gb of sequence data. Around 330 gigabases of sequencing data and around 85 million unique TCR sequences made up an early release that covered 500 to 700 HLA-typed donors. Of the 300 to 450 genotyped donors, 80% to 90% were placed in the genetic ancestry cluster associated with self-reported Caucasian donors. The study aimed to test whether signatures of past pathogen exposure could be identified by cataloging public T cell receptors. Using immunosequencing, the study profiled T cell repertoires from around 680 subjects and related those repertoires to cytomegalovirus serostatus. Besides the first cohort of around 700 subjects, a separate validation cohort made up of roughly 130 different subjects was used. High-throughput TCR immunosequencing, statistical association of individual TCRs with disease status, and machine learning were combined to predict cytomegalovirus infection status. To study patterns of TCR occurrence, a later analysis re-analyzed previously published TCR beta repertoires from around 700 donors and added high-resolution HLA genotyping. Rather than drawing on any new phenotypic data, the later analysis identified candidate immune exposures from TCR beta sequences and the way those sequences occurred across donors. An earlier analysis of some 500 of the donors used high-throughput TCR beta sequencing to judge whether each TCR beta V gene segment behaved as functional or pseudogenic. Alongside the repertoire data, information on donor age, sex, ethnicity and CMV serostatus was compiled. A later genetic analysis took genome-wide SNP genotypes for about 60% of the roughly 670 donors and used that subset as a discovery cohort. All discovery cohort repertoires had been generated using a single sequencing platform. Class I and class II HLA loci were covered by the typing at four-digit resolution. The number of donors typed differed by locus, with roughly 620-640 for A, B, C, DRB1 and DQB1, 522 for DQA1, approximately 580 for DPA1, and some 470 for DPB1. Roughly 5 DR-DQ haplotypes were handled as single units for association and clustering, since linkage in the cohort was strong. Among some 400 genotyped donors of the cohort, an average of around 250,000 unique TCR beta nucleotide sequences was sequenced per donor, of which about 18% were non-productive.

What the authors observed across the whole study: The 87-base-pair reads could not distinguish some IMGT-functional V segments, including TRBV6-2 and TRBV6-3, so those segments were excluded. Three of the identified cytomegalovirus-associated TCR beta chains were confirmed in vitro to be specific for cytomegalovirus antigens. A total of around 150 TCR beta chains were listed by the study as associated with cytomegalovirus. It was suggested by the authors that the approach could potentially be generalized to other disease states and immunological phenotypes. Strong co-occurrence of HLA alleles, especially DR and DQ, made assigning TCR associations to individual alleles difficult. In both the original and validation cohorts, the classifier was reported to diagnose cytomegalovirus status with high specificity and sensitivity. Across donors, most TCR sequences were observed very rarely, whereas some public TCRs were present in many individuals. Presence/absence analyses assumed roughly uniform sequencing depth across donors, an assumption that may not hold. Because counts were too low, about 15 rarely observed V segments, including chromosome 9 orphons, were left out of the earlier analysis of several hundred of the donors. This cohort had only TCR beta chains sequenced, and the lack of alpha or paired-chain data limited which features could be detected. A cluster of highly shared sequence variants was judged likely to represent a technical artifact of the sequencing pipeline. According to a later analysis, TCR association rates differed among HLA loci, with DRB1 alleles showing the most associated TCRs and HLA-C alleles showing the fewest. In an earlier analysis of approximately 600 of the donors, most TCR beta V segments were observed in productive rearrangements about 90% or about 30% of the time, broadly matching IMGT annotations. Because HLA typing was unavailable for some donors at each locus, only the typed subset was used in association tests. Compared with the approximately 600-donor mean, donors in an Asian-associated ancestry cluster had fewer N-insertions in productive TCRs, according to a later genetic analysis. Immune exposure information for the cohort was limited to CMV serostatus. According to a later analysis, parvovirus B19, influenza, CMV and Epstein-Barr virus appeared linked to several top co-occurrence clusters. A later analysis found that HLA-associated TCR beta chains were more clonally expanded and had lower generation probabilities than equally common non-associated chains. Linkage disequilibrium might explain the correlated functional status among segregating V segments, but an unknown experimental factor could not be excluded. According to a later analysis, most CMV-associated TCR beta chains appeared to be HLA-restricted, and the HLA associations seemed to be driven largely by CMV exposure. A further reported finding was that TCR beta sequences accurately predicted the HLA-A and HLA-B alleles for most subjects in the first cohort. A later genetic analysis associated a missense DCLRE1C variant with V-gene and J-gene trimming of TCR beta chains, and an independent cohort replicated the association. Specific HLA alleles were associated with about 17,000 TCR beta sequences at a false discovery rate of 0.05 in a later analysis.

Sequencing was performed on PBMCs. This TCR came from a woman younger than 30 in good health and CMV-seronegative. The chain couples TRBV4-2 to TRBJ2-7; the D gene is perhaps TRBD2, from 6 matching bases. The DNA is TGTGCCAGCAGCCAAGTGGCGGGATCTACCGGGGACGAGCAGTACTTC. This gives the protein CASSQVAGSTGDEQYF.